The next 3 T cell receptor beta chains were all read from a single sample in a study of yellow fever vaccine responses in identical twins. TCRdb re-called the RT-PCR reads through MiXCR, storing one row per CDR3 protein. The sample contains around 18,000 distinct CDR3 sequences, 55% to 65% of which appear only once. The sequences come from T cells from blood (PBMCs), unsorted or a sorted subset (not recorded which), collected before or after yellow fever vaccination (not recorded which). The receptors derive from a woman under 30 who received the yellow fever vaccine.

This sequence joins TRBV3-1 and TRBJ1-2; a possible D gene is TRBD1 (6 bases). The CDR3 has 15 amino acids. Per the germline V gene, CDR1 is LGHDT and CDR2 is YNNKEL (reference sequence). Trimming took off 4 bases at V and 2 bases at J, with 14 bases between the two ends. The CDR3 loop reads CASSPGAGFNYGYTF. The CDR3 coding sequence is TGTGCCAGCAGCCCAGGGGCAGGGTTCAACTATGGCTACACCTTC.

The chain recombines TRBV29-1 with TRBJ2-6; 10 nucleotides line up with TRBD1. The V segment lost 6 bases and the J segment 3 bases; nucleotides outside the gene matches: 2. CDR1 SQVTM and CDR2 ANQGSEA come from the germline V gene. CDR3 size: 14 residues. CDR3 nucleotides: TGCAGCGTCGGGACAGGGGTTGGGGCCAACGTCCTGACTTTC. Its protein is CSVGTGVGANVLTF.

The CDR3 sequence is CASSPGGMNTEAFF. The CDR3 DNA is TGTGCCAGCTCACCCGGGGGGATGAACACTGAAGCTTTCTTT. The rearrangement uses TRBV18 and TRBJ1-1; tentatively, D is TRBD1 (5 bases). Germline CDR1 KGHSH, CDR2 LQKENI. The CDR3 is made up of 14 amino acids. The ends were cut back, 3 bases at V and 0 bases at J, with 8 bases in the middle.